The clone carrying this T cell receptor beta chain was seen a handful of times. This specimen belongs to a study of identical twins. V lost 2 bases, J lost 6 bases, and 12 bases lay in between. Per germline, CDR1 SGHRS and CDR2 YFSETQ. There are 15 residues in the CDR3. One entry per CDR3 protein results from TCRdb running MiXCR on the 5' RACE reads. The top ten clones hold roughly 0.91% of a sample with some 500,000 distinct CDR3 sequences, 20% to 25% of them seen once. Another study also made use of these data, one on T cells expressing NK-cell markers. That paper states: According to the study, TCR beta repertoires originated from sorted CD3+CD56+NKG2C+, CD3+CD56+NKG2C- and CD3+CD56-NKG2C+ T cells.

V and J are TRBV5-1 and TRBJ2-6; the D is unclear. The specimen was CD4+ T cells sorted from blood. The receptor was derived from a woman under 30 in good health. The CDR3 protein is CASSLPPVQANVLTF. The DNA for the CDR3 is TGCGCCAGCAGCTTACCCCCCGTGCAGGCCAACGTCCTGACTTTC.